One sample yielded the 11 T cell receptor beta chains listed below, sequenced in a study of T-cell reconstitution after alpha-beta-depleted transplantation in children. Points from the study as a whole: T-cell counts and diversity at one year following transplant were attributed mainly to newly produced T cells.

Unique molecular identifiers were built into the TCRbeta library. Via MiXCR, TCRdb re-called the PCR reads, giving one row per CDR3 protein. Among a few hundred thousand distinct CDR3 sequences listed, nearly 8% were seen once. No antigens are known for them. The sample here was peripheral blood, taken 360 days after TCRalphabeta/CD19-depleted stem cell transplant. The origin of the receptors is a female patient aged 2 to 10 who had a stem cell transplant for Fanconi anemia, so the T cells may come from the graft donor.

This clonotype appeared a few times. This chain joins TRBV19 and TRBJ1-1, with D unclear. CDR3 size: 14 residues. Germline V gives CDR1 LNHDA, CDR2 SQIVND (reference sequence). The V end lost 2 bases, the J end lost 2 bases, and 9 bases lay between the germline ends. The CDR3 here is CASSISTPNTEAFF. Here the CDR3 DNA reads TGTGCCAGTAGTATATCCACACCCAACACTGAAGCTTTCTTT.

Comment on this clonotype: A single base separates this from a much larger clone, so it may be a read error. CDR3 in amino acids: CATRRSRLADFGETQYF. Written as DNA, the CDR3 is TGTGCCACTCGTCGGTCGAGACTAGCGGATTTCGGGGAGACCCAGTACTTC. The chain recombines TRBV12-3 or TRBV12-4 with TRBJ2-5; TRBD2 matches at 9 bases. Unmatched junction bases numbered 20, after V lost 10 bases and J lost 5 bases. This CDR3 is built from 17 residues.

This clonotype was counted between two and nine times. At one end, the junction sequence differs from germline, possibly due to a read error. The chain links TRBV12-3 or TRBV12-4 to TRBJ2-1, with D perhaps TRBD2 (6 bases). This CDR3 has 17 residues. The CDR3 is CASRDIERASSYNEQLF. For the CDR3, the DNA is TGTGCCAGCAGGGATATTGAGCGGGCAAGCTCCTACAATGAGCAGCTCTTC.

The genes are TRBV28 and TRBJ1-5, with 8 bases aligning to TRBD1. Germline V lookup: CDR1 MDHEN, CDR2 SYDVKM. Trimming removed 6 bases from V and 7 bases from J; junction bases left unmatched: 8. The CDR3 sequence is 14 residues long. The CDR3 loop reads CASRAGGLLQPQHF. CDR3 in DNA: TGTGCCAGCAGGGCAGGGGGCTTATTACAGCCCCAGCATTTT.

This chain joins TRBV10-2 and TRBJ2-7; D unresolved. Trimming took off 5 bases at V and 4 bases at J, with 15 bases between the two ends. The germline V gene has CDR1 WSHSY and CDR2 SAAADI. CDR3 length equals 14 residues. CDR3 DNA: TGCGCCAGCAGTCTTACTGGAGCCAGTTACGAGCAGTACTTC. Protein product: CASSLTGASYEQYF.

Only a few counts were recorded for this clonotype. The chain recombines TRBV2 with TRBJ2-1; 9 bases map to TRBD2. Trimming at V came to 7 bases and at J to 0 bases, leaving 7 bases not matched to a gene. Germline lookup yields CDR1 SNHLY and CDR2 FYNNEI. This CDR3 spans 16 amino acids. The CDR3 DNA reads TGTGCCAGCAAAAATCTAGCGGGGTCCTCCTACAATGAGCAGTTCTTC. It encodes CASKNLAGSSYNEQFF.

This clonotype was observed at least ten times. The genes are TRBV4-1 and TRBJ1-2; no clear D gene. The CDR3 length is 16 residues. Germline V gene sequence: CDR1 MGHRA, CDR2 YSYEKL. V was shortened by 0 bases and J by 5 bases, with 16 bases between the two germline ends. CDR3 DNA sequence: TGCGCCAGCAGCCAAGATCTTCCTAATAAAAAGTATGGCTACACCTTC. This encodes CASSQDLPNKKYGYTF.

This clonotype was seen at least ten times. This chain connects TRBV5-1 to TRBJ2-5; D uncertain. Germline values: CDR1 SGHRS, CDR2 YFSETQ. This CDR3 is 15 amino acids long. Trimming left V 0 bases short and J 2 bases short, with 11 bases between. The CDR3 DNA is TGCGCCAGCAGCTTGGCCTTGGTAACACAAGAGACCCAGTACTTC. Amino acid sequence: CASSLALVTQETQYF.

This clonotype has a count of ten or more. This chain joins TRBV5-1 and TRBJ2-3, with 8 bases fitting TRBD1. The germline CDR1 and CDR2 sequences are SGHRS and YFSETQ. With 6 bases clipped from V and 1 base from J, the junction kept 1 base outside the gene matches. This CDR3 comprises 13 residues. Here the CDR3 reads CASKTGGTDTQYF. CDR3 bases: TGCGCCAGCAAGACAGGGGGCACAGATACGCAGTATTTT.

About this clonotype itself: This may come from a read error, since a much larger clone is one base off. The gene calls are TRBV24-1 and TRBJ2-7, with D possibly being TRBD2 (6 bases). CDR3 length: 16 amino acids. Trimming cost V 1 base and J 6 bases, with 18 bases left between them. Germline loops: CDR1 KGHDR, CDR2 SFDVKD. The chain's CDR3 is CATSDFRREERSEQYF. The DNA of the CDR3 is TGTGCCACCAGTGATTTTAGGAGGGAGGAGCGCTCCGAGCAGTACTTC.

This clonotype was seen ten or more times. The chain uses TRBV5-1 and TRBJ2-1; the D gene is possibly TRBD1 (6 bases). Germline V gene data show CDR1 as SGHRS and CDR2 as YFSETQ. CDR3 size: 15 residues. Between the trimmed V and J ends, which lost 0 bases and 4 bases, there was a span of 11 bases. DNA of the CDR3: TGCGCCAGCAGCTTGGTAGGGCAGGGGTACAATGAGCAGTTCTTC. It yields the protein CASSLVGQGYNEQFF.